The present T cell receptor beta chain was sequenced within a study of blood T cell repertoires in COVID-19. About the study: Acute-phase and convalescent COVID-19 samples originated in the United States, Italy and Spain. From T cells, B-cell-depleted T cells, or PBMCs came the material, which was cDNA or gDNA.

The length of the CDR3 is 14 residues. Trimming at V came to 5 bases and at J to 4 bases, leaving 3 bases not matched to a gene. Germline assignment: CDR1 SGHVS and CDR2 FQNEAQ. As handled by the study authors: Estimation of nucleated cell counts relied on the amplification of reference gene primers. Measured with immunoSEQ multiplex PCR; TCRdb has only the in-frame clones, and not every one. Clone size and the V and J calls come from that table; the DNA yielded D and trimming. The table lists hundreds of thousands of clones, approximately 86% of them singletons, with approximately 0.66% in the top ten. Note on this clone: Other DNA sequences of this sample code for an identical CDR3.

Sequences were obtained from peripheral blood. This receptor was taken from a middle-aged man with acute or convalescent COVID-19. The V gene is TRBV7-8, the J gene TRBJ1-3; 9 bases fit TRBD1. The CDR3 nucleotides are TGTGCCAGCAGCCCACAGGGGGCCGGAAACACCATATATTTT. It translates to CASSPQGAGNTIYF.